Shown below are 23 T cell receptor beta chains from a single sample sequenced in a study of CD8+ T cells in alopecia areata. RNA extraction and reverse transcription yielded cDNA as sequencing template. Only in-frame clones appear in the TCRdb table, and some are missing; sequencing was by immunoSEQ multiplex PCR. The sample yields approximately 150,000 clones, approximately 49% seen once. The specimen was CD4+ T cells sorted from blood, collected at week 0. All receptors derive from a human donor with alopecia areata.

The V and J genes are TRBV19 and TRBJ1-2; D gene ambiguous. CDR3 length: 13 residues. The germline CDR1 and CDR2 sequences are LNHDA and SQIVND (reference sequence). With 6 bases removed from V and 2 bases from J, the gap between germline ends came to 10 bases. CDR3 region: CASSLKGNYGYTF. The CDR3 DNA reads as TGTGCCAGTAGCCTAAAAGGGAACTATGGCTACACCTTC.

The CDR3 is CASSGQTNTEAFF. Written as DNA, the CDR3 is TGTGCCAGCTCGGGACAGACGAACACTGAAGCTTTCTTT. The rearrangement uses TRBV27 and TRBJ1-1; TRBD1 aligns across 7 bases. Germline-derived CDR1 and CDR2 are MNHEY and SMNVEV (reference sequence). The length of the CDR3 is 13 residues. The V segment lost 8 bases and the J segment 1 base; nucleotides outside the gene matches: 4.

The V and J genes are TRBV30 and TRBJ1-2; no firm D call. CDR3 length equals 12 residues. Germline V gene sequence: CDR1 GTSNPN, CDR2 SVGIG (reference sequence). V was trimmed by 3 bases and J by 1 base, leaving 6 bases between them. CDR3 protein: CAWSQVNYGYTF. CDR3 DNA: TGTGCCTGGAGCCAAGTTAACTATGGCTACACCTTC.

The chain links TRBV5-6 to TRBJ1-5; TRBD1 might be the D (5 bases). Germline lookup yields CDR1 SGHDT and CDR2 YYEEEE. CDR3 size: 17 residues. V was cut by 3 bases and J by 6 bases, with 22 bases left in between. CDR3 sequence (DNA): TGTGCCAGCAGCTCCGGGACTCAGGCGTACGGGGCTCAGCCCCAGCATTTT. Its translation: CASSSGTQAYGAQPQHF.

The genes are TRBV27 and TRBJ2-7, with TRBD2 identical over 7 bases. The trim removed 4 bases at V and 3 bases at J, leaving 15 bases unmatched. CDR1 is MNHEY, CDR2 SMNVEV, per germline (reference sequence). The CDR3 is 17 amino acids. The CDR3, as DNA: TGTGCCAGCAGTTCACCCTTGTTGGCGGGAGAGAACTACGAGCAGTACTTC. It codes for CASSSPLLAGENYEQYF.

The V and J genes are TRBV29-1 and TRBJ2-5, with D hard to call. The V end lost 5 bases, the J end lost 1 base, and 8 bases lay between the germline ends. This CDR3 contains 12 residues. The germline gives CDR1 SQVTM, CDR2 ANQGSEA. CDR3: CSVSKGQETQYF. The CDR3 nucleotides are TGCAGCGTTAGTAAGGGCCAAGAGACCCAGTACTTC. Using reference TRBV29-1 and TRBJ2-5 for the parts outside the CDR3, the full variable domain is SAVISQKPSRDICQRGTSLTIQCQVDSQVTMMFWYRQQPGQSLTLIATANQGSEATYESGFVIDKFPISRPNLTFSTLTVSNMSPEDSSIYLCSVSKGQETQYFGPGTRLLVL.

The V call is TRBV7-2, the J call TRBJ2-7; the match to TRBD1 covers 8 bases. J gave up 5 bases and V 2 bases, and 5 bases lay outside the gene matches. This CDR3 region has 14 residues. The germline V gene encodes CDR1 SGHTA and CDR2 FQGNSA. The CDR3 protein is CASSLRQGPHEQYF. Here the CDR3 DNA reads TGTGCCAGCAGCTTACGACAGGGGCCCCACGAGCAGTACTTC.

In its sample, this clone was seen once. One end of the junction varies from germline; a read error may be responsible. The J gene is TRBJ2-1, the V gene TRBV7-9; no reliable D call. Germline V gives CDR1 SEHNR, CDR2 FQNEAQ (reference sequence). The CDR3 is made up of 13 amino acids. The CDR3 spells CASSPLDPLNQLF. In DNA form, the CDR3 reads TGTGCCAGCAGTCCCCTGGACCCCCTTAACCAGCTCTTC.

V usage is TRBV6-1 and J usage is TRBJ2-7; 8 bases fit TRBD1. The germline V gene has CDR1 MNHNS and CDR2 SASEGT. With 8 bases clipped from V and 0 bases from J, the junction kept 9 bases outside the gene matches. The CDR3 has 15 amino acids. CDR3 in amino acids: CASQGQGKSSYEQYF. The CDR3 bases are TGTGCCAGCCAAGGACAGGGCAAGAGCTCCTACGAGCAGTACTTC.

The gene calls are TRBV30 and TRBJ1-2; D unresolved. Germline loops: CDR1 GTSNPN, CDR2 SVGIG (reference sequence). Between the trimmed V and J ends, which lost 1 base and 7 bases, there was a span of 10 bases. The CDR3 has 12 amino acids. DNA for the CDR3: TGTGCCTGGAGTGAGGGAGGGAGTGGCTACACCTTC. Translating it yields CAWSEGGSGYTF.

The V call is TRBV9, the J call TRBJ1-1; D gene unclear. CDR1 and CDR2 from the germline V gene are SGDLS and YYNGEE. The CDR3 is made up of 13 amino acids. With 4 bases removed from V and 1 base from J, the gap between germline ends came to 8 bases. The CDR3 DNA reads TGTGCCAGCAGCCGCAAAGGGAACACTGAAGCTTTCTTT. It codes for CASSRKGNTEAFF.

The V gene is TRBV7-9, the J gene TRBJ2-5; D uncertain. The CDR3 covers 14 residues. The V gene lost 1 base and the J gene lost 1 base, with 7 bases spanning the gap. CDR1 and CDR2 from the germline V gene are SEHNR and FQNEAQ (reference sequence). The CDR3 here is CASSLGRTQETQYF. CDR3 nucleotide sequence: TGTGCCAGCAGCTTAGGGCGGACCCAAGAGACCCAGTACTTC.

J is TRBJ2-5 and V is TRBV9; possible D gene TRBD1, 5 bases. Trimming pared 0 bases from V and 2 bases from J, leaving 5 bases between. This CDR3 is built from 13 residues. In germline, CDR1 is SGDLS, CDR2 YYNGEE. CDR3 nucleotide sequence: TGTGCCAGCAGCGTAGGACAGCAAGAGACCCAGTACTTC. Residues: CASSVGQQETQYF.

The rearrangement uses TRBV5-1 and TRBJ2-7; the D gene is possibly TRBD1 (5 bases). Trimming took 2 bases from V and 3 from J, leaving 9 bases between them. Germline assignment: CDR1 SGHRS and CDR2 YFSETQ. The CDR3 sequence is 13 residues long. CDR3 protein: CASSFTDSYEQYF. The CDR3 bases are TGCGCCAGCAGCTTTACCGACAGCTACGAGCAGTACTTC. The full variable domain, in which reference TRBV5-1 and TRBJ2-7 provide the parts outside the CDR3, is KAGVTQTPRYLIKTRGQQVTLSCSPISGHRSVSWYQQTPGQGLQFLFEYFSETQRNKGNFPGRFSGRQFSNSRSEMNVSTLELGDSALYLCASSFTDSYEQYFGPGTRLTVT.

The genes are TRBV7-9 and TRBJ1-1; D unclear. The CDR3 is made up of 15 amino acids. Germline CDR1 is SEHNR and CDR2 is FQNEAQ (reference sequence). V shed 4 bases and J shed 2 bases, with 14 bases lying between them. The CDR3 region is CASSSDGRSNTEAFF. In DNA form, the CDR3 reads TGTGCCAGCAGCTCCGATGGCAGATCAAACACTGAAGCTTTCTTT.

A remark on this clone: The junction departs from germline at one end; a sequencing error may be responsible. The CDR3 sequence is CSGETSGTQGGTQHF. The CDR3 DNA reads TGCAGCGGCGAGACTAGCGGGACACAGGGGGGGACCCAGCACTTC. This chain joins TRBV29-1 and TRBJ2-5, with TRBD2 identical over 11 bases. This CDR3 contains 15 residues. Germline loops: CDR1 SQVTM, CDR2 ANQGSEA. The entire variable domain, with the rest obtained from reference TRBV29-1 and TRBJ2-5, is as follows: SAVISQKPSRDICQRGTSLTIQCQVDSQVTMMFWYRQQPGQSLTLIATANQGSEATYESGFVIDKFPISRPNLTFSTLTVSNMSPEDSSIYLCSGETSGTQGGTQHFGPGTRLLVL.

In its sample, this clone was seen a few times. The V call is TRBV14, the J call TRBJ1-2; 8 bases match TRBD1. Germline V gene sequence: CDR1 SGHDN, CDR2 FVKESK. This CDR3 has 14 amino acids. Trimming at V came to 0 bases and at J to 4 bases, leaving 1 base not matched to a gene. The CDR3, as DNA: TGTGCCAGCAGCCAAGAACAGGGGGTCTATGGCTACACCTTC. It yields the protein CASSQEQGVYGYTF.

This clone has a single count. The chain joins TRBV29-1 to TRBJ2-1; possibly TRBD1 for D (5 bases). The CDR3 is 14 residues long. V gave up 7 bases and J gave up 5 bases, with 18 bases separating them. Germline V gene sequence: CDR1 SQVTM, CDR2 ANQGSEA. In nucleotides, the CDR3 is TGCAGCGCCCCACGCTGGCCGGACAACAATGAGCAGTTCTTC. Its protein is CSAPRWPDNNEQFF.

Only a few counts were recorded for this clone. In nucleotides, the CDR3 is TGTGCCATCGGGAGTCGGCGGTTGGACCCTGGCGGCTACGAGCAGTACTTC. Translated, it gives CAIGSRRLDPGGYEQYF. The chain joins TRBV10-3 to TRBJ2-7, with D maybe TRBD2 (5 bases). The CDR3 loop spans 17 amino acids. The ends were cut back, 8 bases at V and 3 bases at J, with 26 bases in the middle. Germline V gene lookup returns CDR1 ENHRY and CDR2 SYGVKD.

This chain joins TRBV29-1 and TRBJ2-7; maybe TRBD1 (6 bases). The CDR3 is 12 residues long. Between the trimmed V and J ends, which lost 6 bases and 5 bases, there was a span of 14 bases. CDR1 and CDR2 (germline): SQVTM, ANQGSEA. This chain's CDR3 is CSVLQGPNEQYF. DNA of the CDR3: TGCAGCGTCCTACAGGGACCCAACGAGCAGTACTTC.

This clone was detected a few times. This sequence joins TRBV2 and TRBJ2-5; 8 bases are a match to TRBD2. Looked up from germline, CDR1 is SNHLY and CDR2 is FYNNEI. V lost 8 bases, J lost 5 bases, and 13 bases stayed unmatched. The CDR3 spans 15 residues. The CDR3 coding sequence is TGTGCCAGCGGAGGTAGCGGGAAGGCGGTGGAGACCCAGTACTTC. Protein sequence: CASGGSGKAVETQYF. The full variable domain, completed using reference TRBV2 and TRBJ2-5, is EPEVTQTPSHQVTQMGQEVILRCVPISNHLYFYWYRQILGQKVEFLVSFYNNEISEKSEIFDDQFSVERPDGSNFTLKIRSTKLEDSAMYFCASGGSGKAVETQYFGPGTRLLVL.

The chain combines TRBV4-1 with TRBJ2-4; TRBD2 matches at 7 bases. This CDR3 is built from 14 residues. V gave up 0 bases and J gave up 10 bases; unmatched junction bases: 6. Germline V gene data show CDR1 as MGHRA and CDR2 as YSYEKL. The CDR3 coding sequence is TGCGCCAGCAGCCAAGAAAGCGTGGGAGGGATTCAGTACTTC. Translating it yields CASSQESVGGIQYF.

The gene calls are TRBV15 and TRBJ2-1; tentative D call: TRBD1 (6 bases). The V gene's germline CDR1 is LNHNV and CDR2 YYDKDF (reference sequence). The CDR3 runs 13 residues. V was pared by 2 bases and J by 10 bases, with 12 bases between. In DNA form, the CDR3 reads TGTGCCACCAGCAGAAGGACAGTCTCCGAGCAGTTCTTC. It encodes CATSRRTVSEQFF.